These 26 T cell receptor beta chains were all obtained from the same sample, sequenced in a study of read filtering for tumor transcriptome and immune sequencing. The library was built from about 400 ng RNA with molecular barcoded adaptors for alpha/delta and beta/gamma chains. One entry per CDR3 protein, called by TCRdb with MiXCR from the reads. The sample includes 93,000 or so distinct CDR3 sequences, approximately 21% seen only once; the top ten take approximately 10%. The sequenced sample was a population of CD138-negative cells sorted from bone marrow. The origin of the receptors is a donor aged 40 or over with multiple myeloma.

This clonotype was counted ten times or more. CDR3 sequence: CASSRGGTKNIQYF. The CDR3 nucleotides are TGTGCCAGCAGCAGAGGGGGGACCAAAAACATTCAGTACTTC. The chain combines TRBV3-1 with TRBJ2-4; D may correspond to TRBD1 or TRBD2 (6 bases each). Germline V lookup: CDR1 LGHDT, CDR2 YNNKEL (reference sequence). The CDR3 consists of 14 residues. Trimming took 5 bases from V and 2 from J, leaving 10 bases between them.

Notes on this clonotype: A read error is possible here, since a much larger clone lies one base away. CDR3 sequence: CAANGLAGPFGNERYF. DNA of the CDR3: TGTGCCGCAAACGGGCTAGCGGGGCCCTTCGGCAACGAGCGGTACTTC. The chain combines TRBV30 with TRBJ2-7; the match to TRBD2 covers 9 bases. Germline CDR1 is GTSNPN and CDR2 is SVGIG (reference sequence). This CDR3 has 16 amino acids.

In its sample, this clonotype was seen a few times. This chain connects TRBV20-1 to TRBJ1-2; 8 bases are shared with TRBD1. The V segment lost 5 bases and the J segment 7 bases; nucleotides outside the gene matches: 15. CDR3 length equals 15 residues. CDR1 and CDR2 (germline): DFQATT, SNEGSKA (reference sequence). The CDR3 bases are TGCAGTGCTCCCCCCGCCGGACAGGGAAGTAGTGGCTACACCTTC. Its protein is CSAPPAGQGSSGYTF.

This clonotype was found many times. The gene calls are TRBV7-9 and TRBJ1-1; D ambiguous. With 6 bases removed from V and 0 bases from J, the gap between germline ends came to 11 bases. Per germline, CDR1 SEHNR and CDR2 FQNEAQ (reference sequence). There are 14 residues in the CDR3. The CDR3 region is CASSLYGMNTEAFF. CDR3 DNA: TGTGCCAGCAGTCTGTACGGTATGAACACTGAAGCTTTCTTT.

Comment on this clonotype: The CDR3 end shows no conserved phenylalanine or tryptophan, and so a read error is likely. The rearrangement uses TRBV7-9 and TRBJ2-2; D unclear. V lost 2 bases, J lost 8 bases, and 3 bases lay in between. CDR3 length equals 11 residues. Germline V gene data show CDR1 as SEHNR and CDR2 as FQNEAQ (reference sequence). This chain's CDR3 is CASSLFGELFS. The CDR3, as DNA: TGTGCCAGCAGCTTATTTGGGGAGCTGTTTTCT.

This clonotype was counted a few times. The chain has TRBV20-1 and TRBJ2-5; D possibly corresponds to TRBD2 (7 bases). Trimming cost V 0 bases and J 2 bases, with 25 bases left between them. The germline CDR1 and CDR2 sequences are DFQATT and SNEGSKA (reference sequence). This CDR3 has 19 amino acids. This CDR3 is CSARDLAGEGGVLQETQYF. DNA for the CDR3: TGCAGTGCTAGAGATTTAGCCGGTGAAGGGGGGGTCCTTCAAGAGACCCAGTACTTC.

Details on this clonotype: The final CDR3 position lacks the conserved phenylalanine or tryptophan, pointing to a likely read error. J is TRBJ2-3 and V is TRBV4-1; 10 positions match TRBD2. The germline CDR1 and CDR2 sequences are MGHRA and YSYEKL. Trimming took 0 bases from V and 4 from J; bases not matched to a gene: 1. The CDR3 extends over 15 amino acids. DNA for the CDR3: TGCGCCAGCAGCCAAGATCTAGCGGGGGCAGATACGCAGTATGTT. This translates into CASSQDLAGADTQYV.

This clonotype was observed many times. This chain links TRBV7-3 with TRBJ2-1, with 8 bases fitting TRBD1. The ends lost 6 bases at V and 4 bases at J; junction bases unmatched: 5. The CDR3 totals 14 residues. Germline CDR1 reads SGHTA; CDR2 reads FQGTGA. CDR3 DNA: TGTGCCAGCAGTCAAGGACAGGGTTACAATGAGCAGTTCTTC. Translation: CASSQGQGYNEQFF.

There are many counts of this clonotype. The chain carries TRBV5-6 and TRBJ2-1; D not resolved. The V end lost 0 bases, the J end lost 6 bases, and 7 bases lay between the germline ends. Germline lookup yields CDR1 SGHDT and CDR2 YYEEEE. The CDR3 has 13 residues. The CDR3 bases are TGTGCCAGCAGCTTGGTGTACACCAATGAGCAGTTCTTC. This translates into CASSLVYTNEQFF.

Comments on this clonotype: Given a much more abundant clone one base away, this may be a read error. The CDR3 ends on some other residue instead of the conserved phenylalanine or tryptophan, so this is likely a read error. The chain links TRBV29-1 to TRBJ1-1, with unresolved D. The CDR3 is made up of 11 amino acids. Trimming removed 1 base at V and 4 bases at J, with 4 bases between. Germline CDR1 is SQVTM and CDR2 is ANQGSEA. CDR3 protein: CSVEVGTEAFL. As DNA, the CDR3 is TGCAGCGTTGAAGTCGGCACTGAAGCTTTCCTT.

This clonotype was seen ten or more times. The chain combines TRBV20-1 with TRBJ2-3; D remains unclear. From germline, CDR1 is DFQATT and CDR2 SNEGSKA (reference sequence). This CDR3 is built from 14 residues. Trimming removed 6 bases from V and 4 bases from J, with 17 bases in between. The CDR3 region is CSAFTLIGADTQYF. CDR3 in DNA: TGCAGTGCCTTCACCCTCATTGGGGCAGATACGCAGTATTTT.

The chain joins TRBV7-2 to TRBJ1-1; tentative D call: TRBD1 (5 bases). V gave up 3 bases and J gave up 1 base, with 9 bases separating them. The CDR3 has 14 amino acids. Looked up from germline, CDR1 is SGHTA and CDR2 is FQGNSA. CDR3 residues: CASSLRGRNTEAFF. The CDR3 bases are TGTGCCAGCAGCTTGCGGGGACGGAACACTGAAGCTTTCTTT.

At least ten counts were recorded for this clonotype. The CDR3 coding sequence is TGTGCCAGCAGCCTACTAGCGGGGGTCCAAGAGACCCAGTACTTC. Its protein is CASSLLAGVQETQYF. The chain uses TRBV7-8 and TRBJ2-5; TRBD2 matches 11 bases. The CDR3 has 15 residues. The V gene's germline CDR1 is SGHVS and CDR2 FQNEAQ. The junction had 3 bases not matched to a gene; V was cut back by 5 bases and J by 1 base.

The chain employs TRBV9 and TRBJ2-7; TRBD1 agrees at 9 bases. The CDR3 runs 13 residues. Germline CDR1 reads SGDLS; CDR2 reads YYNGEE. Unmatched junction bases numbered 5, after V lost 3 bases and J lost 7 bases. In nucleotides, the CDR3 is TGTGCCAGCAGCGCCGGGACAGGGCGGGAGCAGTACTTC. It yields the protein CASSAGTGREQYF.

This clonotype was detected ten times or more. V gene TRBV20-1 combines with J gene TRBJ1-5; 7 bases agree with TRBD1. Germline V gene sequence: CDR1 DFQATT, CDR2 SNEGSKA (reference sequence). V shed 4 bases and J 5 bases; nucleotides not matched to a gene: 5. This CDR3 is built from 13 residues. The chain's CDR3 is CSAKQGRDQPQHF. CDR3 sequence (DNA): TGCAGTGCTAAACAGGGGAGGGATCAGCCCCAGCATTTT.

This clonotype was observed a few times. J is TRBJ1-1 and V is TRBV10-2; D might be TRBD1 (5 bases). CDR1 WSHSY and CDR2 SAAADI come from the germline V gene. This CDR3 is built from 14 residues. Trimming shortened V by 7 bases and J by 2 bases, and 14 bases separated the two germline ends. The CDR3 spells CASTGGQGNTEAFF. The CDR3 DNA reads TGCGCCAGCACCGGTGGGCAGGGAAACACTGAAGCTTTCTTT.

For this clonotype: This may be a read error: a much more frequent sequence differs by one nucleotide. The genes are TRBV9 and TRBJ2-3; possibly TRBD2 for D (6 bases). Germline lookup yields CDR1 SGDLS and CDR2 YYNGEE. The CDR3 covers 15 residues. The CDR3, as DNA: TGTGCCAGCAGCGCCCACCGGAGGGGCACAGATTCGCAGTATTTT. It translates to CASSAHRRGTDSQYF.

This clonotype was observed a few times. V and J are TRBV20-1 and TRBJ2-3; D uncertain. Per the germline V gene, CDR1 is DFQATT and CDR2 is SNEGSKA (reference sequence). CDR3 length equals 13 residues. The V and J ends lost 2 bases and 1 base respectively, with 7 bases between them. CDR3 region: CSARFPGTDTQYF. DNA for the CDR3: TGCAGTGCTAGATTCCCGGGCACAGATACGCAGTATTTT.

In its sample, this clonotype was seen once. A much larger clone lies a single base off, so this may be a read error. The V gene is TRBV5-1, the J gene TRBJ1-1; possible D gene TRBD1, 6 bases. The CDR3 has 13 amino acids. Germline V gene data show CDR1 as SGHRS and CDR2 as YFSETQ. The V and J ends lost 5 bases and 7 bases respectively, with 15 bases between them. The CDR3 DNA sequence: TGCGCCAGCAGAGTTGGCGGGGACATTGAAGCTTTCTTT. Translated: CASRVGGDIEAFF.

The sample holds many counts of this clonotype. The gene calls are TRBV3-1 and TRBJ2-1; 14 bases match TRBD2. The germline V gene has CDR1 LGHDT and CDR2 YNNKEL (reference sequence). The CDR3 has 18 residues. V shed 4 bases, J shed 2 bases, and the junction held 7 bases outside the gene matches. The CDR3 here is CASSRSRLAGGTYNEQFF. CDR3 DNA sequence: TGTGCCAGCAGCCGATCTCGACTAGCGGGGGGGACCTACAATGAGCAGTTCTTC.

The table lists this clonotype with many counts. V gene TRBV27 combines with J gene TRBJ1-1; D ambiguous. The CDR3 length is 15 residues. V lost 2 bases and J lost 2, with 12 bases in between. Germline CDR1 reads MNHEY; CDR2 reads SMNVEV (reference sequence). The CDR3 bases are TGTGCCAGCAGTTTACAATCGGGATCCAACACTGAAGCTTTCTTT. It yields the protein CASSLQSGSNTEAFF.

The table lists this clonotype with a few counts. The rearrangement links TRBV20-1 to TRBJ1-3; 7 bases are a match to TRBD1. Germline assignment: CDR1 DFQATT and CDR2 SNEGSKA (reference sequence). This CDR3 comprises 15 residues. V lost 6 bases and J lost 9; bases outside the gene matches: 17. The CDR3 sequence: CSAPSSWGPGGTIYF. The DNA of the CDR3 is TGCAGTGCCCCCTCCAGTTGGGGACCAGGGGGCACCATATATTTT.

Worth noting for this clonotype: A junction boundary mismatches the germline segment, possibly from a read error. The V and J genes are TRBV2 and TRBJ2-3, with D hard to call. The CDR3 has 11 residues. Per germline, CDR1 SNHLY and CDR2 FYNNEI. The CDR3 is CAGSVGFTQYF. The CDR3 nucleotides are TGTGCCGGCAGTGTTGGATTTACGCAGTATTTT.

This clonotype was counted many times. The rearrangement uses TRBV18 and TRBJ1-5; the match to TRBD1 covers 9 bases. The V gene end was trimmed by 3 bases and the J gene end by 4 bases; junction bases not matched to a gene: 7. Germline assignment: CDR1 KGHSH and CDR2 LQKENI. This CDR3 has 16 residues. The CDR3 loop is CASSPDTGTGNQPQHF. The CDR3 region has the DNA TGTGCCAGCTCACCTGATACCGGGACAGGGAATCAGCCCCAGCATTTT.

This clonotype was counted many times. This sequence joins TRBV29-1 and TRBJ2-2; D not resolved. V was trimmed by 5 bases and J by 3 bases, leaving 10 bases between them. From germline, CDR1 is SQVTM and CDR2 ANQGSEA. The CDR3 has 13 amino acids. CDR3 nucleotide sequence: TGCAGCGTTTTAGTCCACGACACCGGGGAGCTGTTTTTT. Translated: CSVLVHDTGELFF.

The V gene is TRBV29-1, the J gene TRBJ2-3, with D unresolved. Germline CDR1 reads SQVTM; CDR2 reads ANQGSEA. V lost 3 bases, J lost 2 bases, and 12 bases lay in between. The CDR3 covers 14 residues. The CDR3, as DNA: TGCAGCGTTGAGAAAGGAACCCACACAGATACGCAGTATTTT. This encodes CSVEKGTHTDTQYF.